This T cell receptor (beta chain) came from a study of regulatory T cells in long-lasting Graves disease. Study in general: Over 5 years of antithyroid drugs plus positive TSH receptor antibodies defined persistent Graves' disease. Study-wide results and caveats: Lower TCR diversity characterized persistent Graves' patients relative to newly diagnosed patients.

The table lists this clonotype with a few counts. Its antigen remains unidentified. Construction of TCR beta libraries relied on iRepertoire HTBI primers and on Arm-PCR targeting CDR3 regions. Per the study methods: Identified across the samples were over 50 TRBV segments and roughly 13 TRBJ segments. MiXCR was run by TCRdb on the multiplex PCR reads, yielding one entry per CDR3 protein. These V and J calls derive from TCRdb rather than the authors' analysis. The profile shows roughly 500,000 distinct CDR3 sequences, under 25% of them singletons. CDR3 length: 18 amino acids. Trimming pared 5 bases from V and 2 bases from J, leaving 24 bases between. The germline V gene has CDR1 MNHNS and CDR2 SASEGT. The time point: persistent/refractory GD, antithyroid drugs over 5 years with positive TRAb. From PBMCs, RNA was extracted and then used to make the TCR library. Graves' disease diagnosis relied on American Thyroid Association guidelines.

V gene TRBV6-1 combines with J gene TRBJ1-1; D not resolved. The receptor was derived from a female donor with Graves disease. The source was peripheral blood mononuclear cells (PBMCs), collected when the disease was refractory, from a patient treated with antithyroid drugs. As DNA, the CDR3 is TGTGCCAGCAGTAGAATCCCCGGGCCCTACGAAGGAAACACTGAAGCTTTCTTT. This sequence encodes CASSRIPGPYEGNTEAFF.